What follows are 24 T cell receptor beta chains derived from one specimen sequenced in a study of cytomegalovirus exposure and HLA in healthy donors. Clones were read by immunoSEQ multiplex PCR, and TCRdb kept only the in-frame ones, dropping some. The profile shows around 50,000 clones, 90% to 95% of them singletons. The specimen sequenced was PBMCs. Receptors originate from a woman aged 18-29 years in good health and CMV-seropositive.

The CDR3 region is CASSQVVAGVIRPDNEQFF. CDR3 DNA sequence: TGCGCCAGCAGCCAAGTGGTAGCGGGAGTGATCAGGCCCGACAATGAGCAGTTCTTC. The V call is TRBV4-1, the J call TRBJ2-1, with 9 bases that match TRBD2. This CDR3 has 19 amino acids. Germline CDR1 and CDR2: MGHRA and YSYEKL. Trimming took 1 base from V and 5 from J; bases not matched to a gene: 15.

The chain combines TRBV6-4 with TRBJ2-3, with D possibly TRBD2 on 5 matching bases. The V end lost 0 bases, the J end lost 0 bases, and 10 bases lay between the germline ends. There are 16 residues in the CDR3. Germline CDR1 MRHNA, CDR2 SNTAGT. DNA for the CDR3: TGTGCCAGCAGTGACTCCTCGGAGGCTAGCACAGATACGCAGTATTTT. Its translation: CASSDSSEASTDTQYF.

By share of the sample, this clone is medium-sized (0.01 to 0.1%). The chain couples TRBV19 to TRBJ1-2; TRBD1 aligns across 11 bases. With 7 bases clipped from V and 4 bases from J, the junction kept 5 bases outside the gene matches. CDR1 is LNHDA, CDR2 SQIVND, per germline (reference sequence). The CDR3 has 14 residues. CDR3 bases: TGTGCCAGTACTGTGGGGACAGGGGGCTATGGCTACACCTTC. Amino acids: CASTVGTGGYGYTF.

This clone was counted between two and nine times. The V call is TRBV30, the J call TRBJ1-6, with 8 bases aligning to TRBD1. The CDR3 has 13 amino acids. Germline trimming cut 4 bases from V and 6 bases from J; bases unmatched to any gene: 2. Germline CDR1 GTSNPN, CDR2 SVGIG (reference sequence). The CDR3 loop is CAWTGGFNSPLHF. In DNA form, the CDR3 reads TGTGCCTGGACAGGGGGCTTTAATTCACCCCTCCACTTT.

This clone was recorded only once. V gene TRBV28 combines with J gene TRBJ1-2; 8 bases match TRBD1. Per the germline V gene, CDR1 is MDHEN and CDR2 is SYDVKM. The V and J ends lost 5 bases and 6 bases, in that order; junction bases with no gene match: 8. The CDR3 contains 14 residues. The CDR3 nucleotides are TGTGCCAGCAGTCCATCGGACAGGGTGAATGGCTACACCTTC. This gives the protein CASSPSDRVNGYTF.

The chain combines TRBV6-4 with TRBJ2-1, with D possibly being TRBD2 (5 bases). Germline V gene data show CDR1 as MRHNA and CDR2 as SNTAGT. This CDR3 has 15 amino acids. V lost 3 bases, J lost 4 bases, and 13 bases lay in between. CDR3 sequence: CASSESDSGYNEQFF. The CDR3 DNA reads TGTGCCAGCAGTGAATCGGATTCGGGGTACAATGAGCAGTTCTTC.

The chain uses TRBV7-6 and TRBJ2-7, with D maybe TRBD2 (6 bases). The CDR3 consists of 16 residues. Germline values: CDR1 SGHVS, CDR2 FNYEAQ. V was pared by 0 bases and J by 5 bases, with 17 bases between. For the CDR3, the DNA is TGTGCCAGCAGCTTAGCGCGGGGTCCTCCTGCGGACGAGCAGTACTTC. Translating it yields CASSLARGPPADEQYF.

This CDR3 is CASSLEGDSSGANVLTF. CDR3 nucleotides: TGTGCCAGCAGCTTAGAGGGGGACAGCTCTGGGGCCAACGTCCTGACTTTC. This chain links TRBV7-8 with TRBJ2-6, with 7 bases matching TRBD1. Trimming took 1 base from V and 0 from J; bases not matched to a gene: 3. The germline V gene has CDR1 SGHVS and CDR2 FQNEAQ. The CDR3 loop spans 17 amino acids.

The chain employs TRBV4-2 and TRBJ2-7; 8 bases are a match to TRBD2. The ends lost 0 bases at V and 3 bases at J; junction bases unmatched: 7. The CDR3 sequence is 16 residues long. The germline gives CDR1 LGHNA, CDR2 YNFKEQ. CDR3 in DNA: TGTGCCAGCAGCCAAGATTCGACTAGCGCAAGCTACGAGCAGTACTTC. This translates into CASSQDSTSASYEQYF.

This sequence joins TRBV5-1 and TRBJ1-2, with 9 positions matching TRBD1. Germline loops: CDR1 SGHRS, CDR2 YFSETQ. CDR3 length: 17 residues. Trimming took 1 base from V and 4 from J; bases not matched to a gene: 11. The CDR3 sequence: CASSLSPTQGASYGYTF. Written as DNA, the CDR3 is TGCGCCAGCAGCTTGTCCCCCACACAGGGGGCGAGCTATGGCTACACCTTC. Full variable domain (rest looked up from reference TRBV5-1 and TRBJ1-2): KAGVTQTPRYLIKTRGQQVTLSCSPISGHRSVSWYQQTPGQGLQFLFEYFSETQRNKGNFPGRFSGRQFSNSRSEMNVSTLELGDSALYLCASSLSPTQGASYGYTFGSGTRLTVV.

This clone turned up a few times. The chain couples TRBV6-1 to TRBJ1-5, with 10 positions matching TRBD1. V dropped 7 bases and J dropped 6; count of bases not matched to a gene: 9. Germline V gene data show CDR1 as MNHNS and CDR2 as SASEGT. The CDR3 is 15 amino acids. CDR3 loop: CASKTGTGEVQPQHF. CDR3 sequence (DNA): TGTGCCAGCAAAACCGGGACAGGGGAGGTTCAGCCCCAGCATTTT.

The chain employs TRBV30 and TRBJ2-7, with D maybe TRBD2 (6 bases). CDR3 size: 14 residues. The germline gives CDR1 GTSNPN, CDR2 SVGIG (reference sequence). Deletions cut 0 bases from V and 5 bases from J, with 14 bases between. CDR3 sequence: CAWSVGLALNEQYF. The DNA for the CDR3 is TGTGCCTGGAGTGTAGGCCTAGCGTTGAACGAGCAGTACTTC.

This rearrangement joins TRBV7-8 to TRBJ2-7; 12 bases map to TRBD2. Per the germline V gene, CDR1 is SGHVS and CDR2 is FQNEAQ. Trimming removed 3 bases from V and 3 bases from J; junction bases left unmatched: 12. The CDR3 extends over 18 amino acids. The CDR3 reads CASSFRTSGTPLNYEQYF. The DNA for the CDR3 is TGTGCCAGCAGCTTTCGGACTAGCGGGACACCTTTAAACTACGAGCAGTACTTC.

The chain combines TRBV27 with TRBJ2-7, with TRBD1 matching over 8 bases. With V trimmed by 5 bases and J by 2 bases, 17 bases remained unmatched. In germline, CDR1 is MNHEY, CDR2 SMNVEV (reference sequence). The CDR3 length is 18 residues. CDR3 amino acids: CASSDMDRAGSRTYEQYF. DNA for the CDR3: TGTGCCAGCAGTGATATGGACAGGGCTGGGTCTAGGACCTACGAGCAGTACTTC.

The count of this clone is one. The chain is built from TRBV7-9 and TRBJ2-7; D is uncertain. Germline values: CDR1 SEHNR, CDR2 FQNEAQ (reference sequence). V was pared by 7 bases and J by 1 base, with 17 bases between. The CDR3 extends over 15 amino acids. CDR3 sequence reads: CASNPLSDNSYEQYF. As DNA, the CDR3 is TGTGCCAGCAACCCGTTGTCTGACAATTCCTACGAGCAGTACTTC.

This clone appeared a single time. The gene calls are TRBV7-2 and TRBJ2-7; TRBD2 agrees at 8 bases. Germline CDR1 SGHTA, CDR2 FQGNSA. This CDR3 region has 13 residues. The V segment lost 3 bases and the J segment 2 bases; nucleotides outside the gene matches: 0. The CDR3 sequence: CASSLGLAYEQYF. In DNA form, the CDR3 reads TGTGCCAGCAGCTTGGGACTAGCCTACGAGCAGTACTTC. The full variable domain, with the rest looked up from reference TRBV7-2 and TRBJ2-7, is GAGVSQSPSNKVTEKGKDVELRCDPISGHTALYWYRQSLGQGLEFLIYFQGNSAPDKSGLPSDRFSAERTGGSVSTLTIQRTQQEDSAVYLCASSLGLAYEQYFGPGTRLTVT.

This clone showed up just once. This chain uses TRBV10-3 with TRBJ2-7, with 7 bases fitting TRBD1. The CDR3 length is 12 residues. J lost 2 bases, V lost 10 bases, and 5 bases had no gene match. Germline-derived CDR1 and CDR2 are ENHRY and SYGVKD. The CDR3 region is CATLDRAYEQYF. CDR3 nucleotides: TGTGCCACCCTCGACAGGGCCTACGAGCAGTACTTC.

The chain is built from TRBV28 and TRBJ2-1, with D possibly TRBD1 on 5 matching bases. The length of the CDR3 is 14 residues. In germline, CDR1 is MDHEN, CDR2 SYDVKM. Trimming removed 0 bases at V and 7 bases at J, with 10 bases between. The CDR3: CASSLWTPGNEQFF. The CDR3 coding sequence is TGTGCCAGCAGTTTATGGACCCCAGGGAATGAGCAGTTCTTC.

The rearrangement links TRBV19 to TRBJ1-5; 7 bases are a match to TRBD1. Unmatched junction bases numbered 5, after V lost 6 bases and J lost 0 bases. The germline V gene encodes CDR1 LNHDA and CDR2 SQIVND (reference sequence). The CDR3 totals 15 residues. CDR3 residues: CASSPRDSSNQPQHF. The CDR3 DNA reads as TGTGCCAGTAGCCCCCGGGACAGTAGCAATCAGCCCCAGCATTTT.

This chain connects TRBV5-1 to TRBJ2-2; D gene unclear. The CDR3 loop spans 13 amino acids. V was trimmed by 0 bases and J by 8 bases, leaving 8 bases between them. Germline CDR1 SGHRS, CDR2 YFSETQ. CDR3 nucleotide sequence: TGCGCCAGCAGCTTGGAAGCTATTGGGGAGCTGTTTTTT. Encoded protein: CASSLEAIGELFF.

This chain connects TRBV6-1 to TRBJ2-1, with D perhaps matching TRBD2 (5 bases). This CDR3 has 15 residues. The ends were cut back, 3 bases at V and 0 bases at J, with 9 bases in the middle. Per the germline V gene, CDR1 is MNHNS and CDR2 is SASEGT. As DNA, the CDR3 is TGTGCCAGCAGTGAGGACTGGAGCTCCTACAATGAGCAGTTCTTC. Encoded protein: CASSEDWSSYNEQFF.

V is TRBV5-5 and J is TRBJ1-2; D gene ambiguous. CDR1 and CDR2 (germline): SGHKS, YYEKEE (reference sequence). The CDR3 sequence is 13 residues long. Trimming stripped 1 base from V and 2 bases from J, with 6 bases between. The CDR3 DNA sequence: TGTGCCAGCAGCTTGACCGCGAACTATGGCTACACCTTC. This sequence encodes CASSLTANYGYTF.

A single count supports this clone. The chain links TRBV7-2 to TRBJ1-5; D is unresolved. Germline V gene sequence: CDR1 SGHTA, CDR2 FQGNSA. Trimming cost V 0 bases and J 6 bases, with 6 bases left between them. The CDR3 extends over 13 amino acids. In DNA, the CDR3 is TGTGCCAGCAGCTTAGCGCTGAGTCAGCCCCAGCATTTT. Amino acid sequence: CASSLALSQPQHF.

The V and J genes are TRBV6-4 and TRBJ2-3; TRBD2 agrees at 8 bases. Per germline, CDR1 MRHNA and CDR2 SNTAGT. This CDR3 comprises 16 residues. V was pared by 4 bases and J by 3 bases, with 9 bases of the junction left unmatched. CDR3: CASSALAASGTDTQYF. The CDR3 DNA is TGTGCCAGCAGTGCGTTGGCAGCTAGCGGGACAGATACGCAGTATTTT.